The 27 T cell receptor beta chains listed next were all sequenced from one sample in a study of shared clonotypes between healthy human individuals. Profiled with immunoSEQ multiplex PCR; TCRdb holds only in-frame clones, not every one. Of hundreds of thousands of clones in the sample, around nine tenths are singletons; the top ten hold roughly 16%. Sequenced input: memory CD8+ T cells sorted from blood. Described subset: CD45RO+ cells pooled with CCR7-negative TemRA cells. These TCRs come from a man aged 18 to 30 in good health.

The rearrangement links TRBV5-4 to TRBJ2-2; 8 bases agree with TRBD2. Germline-derived CDR1 and CDR2 are SGHNT and YYREEE (reference sequence). The CDR3 has 17 amino acids. Trimming removed 4 bases from V and 4 bases from J; junction bases left unmatched: 12. As DNA, the CDR3 is TGTGCCAGCAGCCCATGGGGGCTAGCGGGCCCCACCGGGGAGCTGTTTTTT. It translates to CASSPWGLAGPTGELFF.

The V and J genes are TRBV21-1 and TRBJ1-6; the D call of TRBD1 is as the table states it, not checked on the DNA. TRBV21-1 is termed a pseudogene. The CDR3 is made up of 13 amino acids. CDR3 bases: TGTGCCAGCCAGGGACAGGGGACCTCACCCCTCCACTTT. Protein sequence: CASQGQGTSPLHF.

This chain connects TRBV5-1 to TRBJ2-7; D may be TRBD1 (5 bases). CDR3 length: 14 amino acids. Trimming stripped 4 bases from V and 3 bases from J, with 14 bases between. The V gene's germline CDR1 is SGHRS and CDR2 YFSETQ. The CDR3 loop is CASSLRQMNYEQYF. The CDR3 nucleotides read TGCGCCAGCAGCCTCCGACAGATGAACTACGAGCAGTACTTC.

CDR3 protein: CASSLGVGSGGTDTQYF. In DNA, the CDR3 is TGTGCCAGCAGCTTAGGCGTTGGTAGCGGGGGCACAGATACGCAGTATTTT. This rearrangement joins TRBV7-9 to TRBJ2-3, with TRBD2 identical over 8 bases. Germline loops: CDR1 SEHNR, CDR2 FQNEAQ (reference sequence). Trimming cost V 1 base and J 1 base; bases outside gene matches: 7. The CDR3 consists of 17 residues.

This clone has ten or more counts. The chain combines TRBV10-3 with TRBJ2-1, with 7 bases matching TRBD2. The CDR3 has 17 residues. Looked up from germline, CDR1 is ENHRY and CDR2 is SYGVKD. V trimming: 0 bases; J trimming: 3 bases; junction bases outside the gene matches: 8. In DNA, the CDR3 is TGTGCCATCAGTGAGTCGTCATCGAGCGGGAACTACAATGAGCAGTTCTTC. It yields the protein CAISESSSSGNYNEQFF.

This clone has only a few counts. This sequence joins TRBV5-1 and TRBJ1-5, with D maybe TRBD1 (6 bases). Germline CDR1 reads SGHRS; CDR2 reads YFSETQ. The CDR3 has 14 residues. V was trimmed by 4 bases and J by 4 bases, leaving 12 bases between them. CDR3 DNA sequence: TGCGCCAGCAGCGAGGACAGCCCAAATCAGCCCCAGCATTTT. This gives the protein CASSEDSPNQPQHF. Using reference TRBV5-1 and TRBJ1-5 for the parts outside the CDR3, the full variable domain is KAGVTQTPRYLIKTRGQQVTLSCSPISGHRSVSWYQQTPGQGLQFLFEYFSETQRNKGNFPGRFSGRQFSNSRSEMNVSTLELGDSALYLCASSEDSPNQPQHFGDGTRLSIL.

This clone was found once. The V and J genes are TRBV6-1 and TRBJ2-1; 9 positions match TRBD2. V gave up 3 bases and J gave up 5 bases; unmatched junction bases: 11. In germline, CDR1 is MNHNS, CDR2 SASEGT. The CDR3 has 17 amino acids. Here the CDR3 DNA reads TGTGCCAGCAGTGACCCTAGAGATTTAGCGGGGGACAATGAGCAGTTCTTC. Translated: CASSDPRDLAGDNEQFF.

The chain links TRBV7-9 to TRBJ2-7, with D perhaps TRBD1 or TRBD2 (5 bases each). In germline, CDR1 is SEHNR, CDR2 FQNEAQ (reference sequence). This CDR3 has 15 residues. Between the trimmed V and J ends, which lost 4 bases and 3 bases, there was a span of 16 bases. DNA for the CDR3: TGTGCCAGCAGCTCAACGGGACCGTGGTACTACGAGCAGTACTTC. This gives the protein CASSSTGPWYYEQYF.

V is TRBV27 and J is TRBJ2-7; no clear D gene. Per germline, CDR1 MNHEY and CDR2 SMNVEV (reference sequence). The CDR3 is 11 residues long. Trimming removed 8 bases from V and 6 bases from J, with 11 bases in between. This chain's CDR3 is CASGSSGEQYF. DNA of the CDR3: TGTGCCAGCGGATCCTCTGGCGAGCAGTACTTC.

This sequence joins TRBV6-6 and TRBJ2-5, with D perhaps assigned TRBD1 or TRBD2 (6 bases each). The CDR3 loop spans 12 amino acids. In germline, CDR1 is MNHNY, CDR2 SVGAGI (reference sequence). V lost 10 bases and J lost 5, with 14 bases in between. CDR3: CATREGGETQYF. CDR3 coding DNA: TGTGCCACCAGAGAAGGGGGGGAGACCCAGTACTTC.

This chain links TRBV11-3 with TRBJ1-4, with D possibly TRBD1 on 5 matching bases. CDR1 and CDR2 (germline): SGHNT, YENEEA. The V and J ends lost 1 base and 12 bases respectively, with 27 bases between them. CDR3 size: 18 residues. The CDR3 sequence is CASSLVLEPPRGPRELFF. CDR3 sequence (DNA): TGTGCCAGCAGCTTAGTACTCGAGCCCCCCCGGGGCCCAAGGGAACTGTTTTTT.

The chain combines TRBV9 with TRBJ2-3; D is unclear. Trimming pared 1 base from V and 2 bases from J, leaving 11 bases between. The CDR3 extends over 15 amino acids. Per the germline V gene, CDR1 is SGDLS and CDR2 is YYNGEE. CDR3 in DNA: TGTGCCAGCAGCGTATCTGCAGGATCCACAGATACGCAGTATTTT. Encoded protein: CASSVSAGSTDTQYF.

This chain uses TRBV6-5 with TRBJ2-7; TRBD2 agrees at 12 bases. The germline CDR1 and CDR2 sequences are MNHEY and SVGAGI. V shed 4 bases, J shed 6 bases, and the junction held 7 bases outside the gene matches. The CDR3 is 15 residues long. The CDR3 coding sequence is TGTGCCAGCAGTTTCCGACTAGCGGGAGAGGGCGAGCAGTACTTC. It encodes CASSFRLAGEGEQYF.

The chain recombines TRBV30 with TRBJ2-1; TRBD1 might be the D (5 bases). In germline, CDR1 is GTSNPN, CDR2 SVGIG (reference sequence). V gave up 1 base and J gave up 1 base, with 14 bases separating them. The CDR3 is made up of 16 amino acids. The CDR3 here is CAWSGRQGFSYNEQFF. The CDR3 DNA follows: TGTGCCTGGAGTGGACGGCAGGGTTTTTCCTACAATGAGCAGTTCTTC.

The chain is built from TRBV12-5 and TRBJ2-7, with 8 bases lining up with TRBD1. Germline CDR1 and CDR2: LGHNT and FRNRAP. J lost 2 bases, V lost 4 bases, and 10 bases had no gene match. The CDR3 is 16 amino acids. For the CDR3, the DNA is TGTGCTAGTGGTTCCGTCCAGGGGGCTCCTACCTACGAGCAGTACTTC. Its translation is CASGSVQGAPTYEQYF.

This clone appeared a single time. The chain couples TRBV10-3 to TRBJ2-1; 13 bases are shared with TRBD2. The CDR3 loop spans 13 amino acids. Germline V lookup: CDR1 ENHRY, CDR2 SYGVKD. J gave up 8 bases and V 9 bases, and 4 bases lay outside the gene matches. CDR3 coding DNA: TGTGCCATAGGGACTAGCGGGATTTATGAGCAGTTCTTC. Translating it yields CAIGTSGIYEQFF.

This chain links TRBV7-9 with TRBJ2-5; a possible D gene is TRBD1 (6 bases). Germline V CDR1 and CDR2: SEHNR, FQNEAQ (reference sequence). V was clipped by 4 bases and J by 5 bases, with 17 bases between them. The CDR3 has 15 residues. The CDR3: CASSSSQGESETQYF. The CDR3 DNA reads TGTGCCAGCAGCTCTTCACAGGGAGAGTCGGAGACCCAGTACTTC.

V gene TRBV6-5 combines with J gene TRBJ1-4, with TRBD1 matching over 9 bases. Trimming removed 0 bases from V and 14 bases from J; junction bases left unmatched: 10. CDR1 and CDR2 from the germline V gene are MNHEY and SVGAGI. CDR3 length: 15 amino acids. As DNA, the CDR3 is TGTGCCAGCAGTTACTCGATCGGGGACAGGGTTCAGCTGTTTTTT. Amino acids: CASSYSIGDRVQLFF.

V is TRBV9 and J is TRBJ1-6; D not certain. V dropped 4 bases and J dropped 7 bases, with 15 bases sitting between them. The CDR3 spans 15 residues. CDR1 and CDR2 from the germline V gene are SGDLS and YYNGEE. The CDR3 nucleotides are TGTGCCAGCAGCCCCGAGGCAGGCATAAATTCACCCCTCCACTTT. It codes for CASSPEAGINSPLHF.

This clone was counted only a few times. The chain recombines TRBV27 with TRBJ2-7; 7 bases fit TRBD2. V gave up 2 bases and J gave up 1 base; unmatched junction bases: 2. The CDR3 runs to 14 residues. Germline CDR1 and CDR2: MNHEY and SMNVEV (reference sequence). CDR3 region: CASSLTAGSYEQYF. The CDR3 bases are TGTGCCAGCAGTTTAACAGCGGGGTCCTACGAGCAGTACTTC.

The genes are TRBV4-3 and TRBJ2-4; no definite D call. CDR3 length: 12 residues. V was clipped by 0 bases and J by 9 bases, with 6 bases between them. Germline CDR1 LGHNA, CDR2 YSLEER. CDR3 protein: CASSQDGVIQYF. The CDR3 DNA follows: TGCGCCAGCAGCCAAGATGGAGTCATTCAGTACTTC.

V is TRBV4-3 and J is TRBJ2-2; D is ambiguous. V was shortened by 0 bases and J by 0 bases, with 11 bases between the two germline ends. From germline, CDR1 is LGHNA and CDR2 YSLEER. The CDR3 has 17 amino acids. The DNA of the CDR3 is TGCGCCAGCAGCCAAGATCTTCCGGAGTCGAACACCGGGGAGCTGTTTTTT. Translated: CASSQDLPESNTGELFF.

The rearrangement links TRBV29-1 to TRBJ2-5; TRBD1 aligns across 10 bases. The CDR3 covers 16 residues. Germline CDR1 SQVTM, CDR2 ANQGSEA. The V segment lost 8 bases and the J segment 5 bases; nucleotides outside the gene matches: 17. CDR3 loop: CSQTQTLTGGAETQYF. CDR3 nucleotide sequence: TGCAGCCAAACGCAAACCTTGACAGGGGGCGCGGAGACCCAGTACTTC.

V usage is TRBV7-9 and J usage is TRBJ2-7, with a tentative D call TRBD2 (8 bases). Deletions cut 5 bases from V and 0 bases from J, with 20 bases between. CDR3 length equals 17 residues. Germline CDR1 reads SEHNR; CDR2 reads FQNEAQ (reference sequence). The CDR3, as DNA: TGTGCCAGCAGCCGGGAGGGGGACAGAATCTTCTCCTACGAGCAGTACTTC. Translation: CASSREGDRIFSYEQYF.

The sample holds one count of this clone. The chain couples TRBV4-3 to TRBJ2-3; D remains unclear. The CDR3 has 13 amino acids. Trimming stripped 1 base from V and 5 bases from J, with 7 bases between. Germline V lookup: CDR1 LGHNA, CDR2 YSLEER. The CDR3, as DNA: TGCGCCAGCAGCCAAGTGCCAGAAGATACGCAGTATTTT. Its translation: CASSQVPEDTQYF.

The gene calls are TRBV27 and TRBJ2-3; 7 bases are shared with TRBD2. The CDR3 is 14 amino acids. Germline-derived CDR1 and CDR2 are MNHEY and SMNVEV (reference sequence). V lost 7 bases, J lost 0 bases, and 4 bases stayed unmatched. The CDR3 region has the DNA TGTGCCAGCACCCCTAGCGGTAGCACAGATACGCAGTATTTT. Translating it yields CASTPSGSTDTQYF.

This chain uses TRBV6-5 with TRBJ2-7; 12 bases fit TRBD2. Germline values: CDR1 MNHEY, CDR2 SVGAGI. The CDR3 runs to 15 residues. Trimming cost V 0 bases and J 3 bases; bases outside gene matches: 0. The CDR3 coding sequence is TGTGCCAGCAGTTACTCGGGACTAGCGGGCTACGAGCAGTACTTC. It is translated as CASSYSGLAGYEQYF.